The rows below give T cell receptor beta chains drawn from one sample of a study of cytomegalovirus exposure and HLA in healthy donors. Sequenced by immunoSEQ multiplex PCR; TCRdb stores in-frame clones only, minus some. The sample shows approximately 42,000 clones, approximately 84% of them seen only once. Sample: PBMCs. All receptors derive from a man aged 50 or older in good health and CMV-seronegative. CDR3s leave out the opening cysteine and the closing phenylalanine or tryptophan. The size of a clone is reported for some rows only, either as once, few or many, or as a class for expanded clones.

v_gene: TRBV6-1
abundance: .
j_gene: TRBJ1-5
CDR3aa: ATTPLQGQREPQH

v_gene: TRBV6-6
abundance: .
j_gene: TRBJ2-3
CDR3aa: ASSSRGGPDTQY

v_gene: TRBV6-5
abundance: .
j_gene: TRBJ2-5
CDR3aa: ASRQTDRGEETQY

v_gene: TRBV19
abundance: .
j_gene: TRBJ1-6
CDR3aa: ASRGTGDNSPLH

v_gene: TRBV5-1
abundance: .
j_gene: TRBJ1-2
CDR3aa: ASSLESYSAGGYGYT

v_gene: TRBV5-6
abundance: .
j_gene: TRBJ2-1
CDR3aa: ASSLGLGNFLEQF

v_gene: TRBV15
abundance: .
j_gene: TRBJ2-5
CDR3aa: ATSGNRVRMETQY

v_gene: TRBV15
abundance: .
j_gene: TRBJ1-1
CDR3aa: ATSRDRSGTEAF

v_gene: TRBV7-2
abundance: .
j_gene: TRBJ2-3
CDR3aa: ASSLAQRSWDTQY

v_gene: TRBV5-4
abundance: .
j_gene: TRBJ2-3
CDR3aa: ASSLGAGVSTDTQY

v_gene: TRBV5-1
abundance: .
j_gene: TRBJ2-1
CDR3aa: ASSLAGGGSYNEQF

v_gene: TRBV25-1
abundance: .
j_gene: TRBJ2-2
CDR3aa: ASTTGGTNTGELF

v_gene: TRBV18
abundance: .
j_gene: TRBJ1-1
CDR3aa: ASTLQKNTEAF

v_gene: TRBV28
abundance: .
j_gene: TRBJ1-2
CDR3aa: ASSFNYGYT

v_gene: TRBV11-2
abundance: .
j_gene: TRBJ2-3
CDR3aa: ASSLGTGGPGDTQY

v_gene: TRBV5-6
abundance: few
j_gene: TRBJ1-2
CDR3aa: ASSGSGAGGYT

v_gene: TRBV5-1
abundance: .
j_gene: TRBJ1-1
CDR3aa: ASSAEITGATEAF

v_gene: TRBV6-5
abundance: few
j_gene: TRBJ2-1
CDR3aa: ASSFVTGGDEQF

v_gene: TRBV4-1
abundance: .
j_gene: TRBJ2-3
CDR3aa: ASSQEGAEGATDTQY

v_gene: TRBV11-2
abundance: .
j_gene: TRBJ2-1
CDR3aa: ASSPGRLAGSNEQF

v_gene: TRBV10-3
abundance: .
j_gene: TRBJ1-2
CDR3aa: AISESGGQALYGYT

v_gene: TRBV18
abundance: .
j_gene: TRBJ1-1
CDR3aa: ASSPSSRDTEAF

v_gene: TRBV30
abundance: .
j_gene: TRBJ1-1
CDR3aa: AWSRRRGRGTEAF

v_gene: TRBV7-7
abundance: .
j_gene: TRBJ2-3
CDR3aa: ASSSTGARQDTQY

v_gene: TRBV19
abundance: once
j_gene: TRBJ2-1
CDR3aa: ASSIDHFQGVDEQF

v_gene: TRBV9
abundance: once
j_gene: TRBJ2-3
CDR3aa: ASSVTSFSGASRTDTQY